This T cell receptor beta chain was recorded in a study of blood T cell repertoires in COVID-19. Per the original data handling: Quantification of nucleated cells was approximated via reference gene primer amplification. Data came from immunoSEQ multiplex PCR; TCRdb stores just in-frame clones and leaves some out. That table gives V, J and clone size, and the DNA gave D and trimming. Of 55,000 to 75,000 clones listed, 85% to 90% are singletons. Material for sequencing was peripheral blood. The TCR comes from a human donor with active COVID-19. The donor label of this sample is uncertain.

CDR3 sequence: CAISESQGEQYF. The CDR3, as DNA: TGTGCCATCAGTGAGTCACAGGGTGAGCAGTACTTC. This rearrangement joins TRBV10-3 to TRBJ2-7; possible D gene TRBD1, 6 bases. V gave up 0 bases and J gave up 7 bases, with 7 bases separating them. The germline V gene encodes CDR1 ENHRY and CDR2 SYGVKD. This CDR3 region has 12 residues.